The source of this T cell receptor (beta chain) is a study of regulatory T cells in long-lasting Graves disease. The CDR3 length is 13 residues. Deletions cut 0 bases from V and 6 bases from J, with 5 bases between. The table lists this clonotype with many counts. Its target is not known. Study-level points and caveats: TRBV28, TRBJ1-2 and TRBJ2-5 were segments that persistent disease favored.

Libraries of TCR beta came from iRepertoire HTBI primers plus Arm-PCR of CDR3 regions. MiXCR, run by TCRdb on the multiplex PCR reads, gives a single entry per CDR3 protein. Among about 430,000 distinct CDR3 sequences listed, about 15% were seen once. Time point here: newly diagnosed GD, antithyroid drugs for less than 3 months. Preparation of the TCR library used RNA extracted from PBMCs. This same sample was also part of a study on T cells in Graves' hyperthyroidism and ophthalmopathy. From that report: A patient was excluded if there was uncontrolled infection, other autoimmune disease, pregnancy or lactation. The model made its ophthalmopathy prediction, and onset followed a median 6.5 months later.

The receptor's source is a woman in her forties with Graves disease. The specimen comprised peripheral blood mononuclear cells (PBMCs), sampled at new diagnosis, from a patient treated with antithyroid drugs. V gene TRBV12-3 or TRBV12-4 combines with J gene TRBJ2-2; D is undetermined. CDR3 sequence (DNA): TGTGCCAGCAGTTTAGCTCTGGCCGGGGAGCTGTTTTTT. Translated, it gives CASSLALAGELFF.